This TCR beta chain was recorded in a study of blood T cell repertoires in COVID-19 (dated by TCRdb to about 2020). Turning to the overall study: Samples from collaborators originated in the United States, Italy and Spain and spanned both the acute and convalescent phases of COVID-19. The material from the prospective study consisted of cDNA or gDNA derived from T cells, B-cell-depleted T cells, or PBMCs. Subjects who had been exposed to COVID-19, were actively infected with it, or had recovered from it provided the deeply sampled blood TCRbeta repertoires that made up the dataset. A freely available public database, intended as a resource for researchers studying the immune response to SARS-CoV-2, is where the repertoires were released. Samples came from the ongoing ImmuneRACE study (first 160 participants) plus 1,254 subjects from 6 global collaborators. A de-identified subject ID, COVID-19 status, age in years and sex were almost always included in the sample metadata. Where available, HLA class I and class II types were obtained from metadata supplied by the sample provider rather than from assay-based typing. Beyond this particular receptor, the publication reports: The amount of clinical and demographic metadata varied by source and participant and was provided uncurated.

V is reduced by 6 bases and J by 1 base, leaving a spacing of 15 bases between them. The CDR3 measures 16 amino acids from cysteine to phenylalanine. Left in the record is the CDR3 DNA by itself, 48 bases read in frame from the first base. Reading the germline V gene gives CDR1 MDHEN and CDR2 SYDVKM. The immunoSEQ Assay, a bias-controlled multiplex PCR, was used to amplify TCRbeta CDR3 regions from genomic DNA. Concerning the study's data processing: Nucleated cell counts per sample were estimated from amplification of reference gene primers within the assay. To quantify the absolute abundance of each unique TCRbeta CDR3 rearrangement, sequence reads were collapsed and filtered. For each sample, productive Simpson clonality was calculated by taking the square root of Simpson's diversity index across productive rearrangements. TCRdb took this table from immuneACCESS and kept in-frame rearrangements with V and J called. Such tables lack part of the clones; where checked against another copy, unresolved V genes explain under half of the gap, and the rest is unexplained. V and J calls and clone size are given by that table; D and trimming were obtained from the DNA. Within this sample are 200,000 to 250,000 clones, with 75% to 85% of them counted one time only. Together, the top ten hold around 1.3% of the sample.

One collaborating source in Seattle enrolled patients while the patients were actively infected and followed the patients over time throughout the course of disease. Collaborating institutions collected whole blood in K2EDTA tubes following their own protocols. Collaborator samples were shipped for TCRbeta analysis as frozen whole blood, isolated PBMCs, or DNA extracted from either sample type. With respect to this clone: Which antigen it targets is not known. Base qualities are not recorded, but no much larger clone differs from it by a single base.

The sample consisted of peripheral blood. The V gene is TRBV28 and the J gene is TRBJ2-2; the D gene is perhaps TRBD1, on 6 matching bases. The TCR was taken from a woman aged 25 to 45 with COVID-19, enrolled during active disease. The nucleotide sequence reads as follows: TGTGCCAGCAGGGACAGACGAAGTGGGAACACCGGGGAGCTGTTTTTT. It translates to CASRDRRSGNTGELFF.